This TCR beta chain is from a study of cytomegalovirus exposure and HLA in healthy donors. Study conclusions and caveats: In a later analysis, at a false discovery rate of 0.05, approximately 15,000 TCR beta sequences matched HLA alleles.

As to this clone: Its antigen remains unidentified.

This CDR3 contains 11 residues. Germline-derived CDR1 and CDR2 are DFQATT and SNEGSKA (reference sequence). Trimming took off 6 bases at V and 7 bases at J, with 9 bases between the two ends. Amplification used 60 Vbeta primers and 13 Jbeta primers. Assay used: immunoSEQ multiplex PCR; TCRdb lists only in-frame clones, some missing. The data contain some 170,000 clones, approximately 77% of them seen just once; the ten biggest clones take up about 4%. The rearrangement links TRBV20-1 to TRBJ1-4; D gene unclear. Sequencing input: PBMCs. This receptor was obtained from a man between 25 and 39 years old in good health and CMV-seropositive. DNA of the CDR3: TGCAGTGCCCAACATGGTGAAAAACTGTTTTTT. This codes for CSAQHGEKLFF.